The clone carrying this T cell receptor beta chain was found a few times. Its target is not known. With 6 bases clipped from V and 7 bases from J, the junction kept 11 bases outside the gene matches. This CDR3 region has 15 residues. The V gene's germline CDR1 is MNHNS and CDR2 SASEGT. TCRdb redid the calling of the RT-PCR reads with MiXCR, one entry per CDR3 protein. The table lists 160,000 or so distinct CDR3 sequences, approximately 10% of them singletons. These data come from a study of response to subunit inactivated influenza vaccine. Overall study results and limits: Authors suggested few new T cells are recruited by each seasonal influenza vaccination.

The V call is TRBV6-1, the J call TRBJ2-2; 7 nucleotides line up with TRBD2. Sequencing used non-naive T cells sorted from PBMCs, obtained 40 to 50 days after vaccination. The clonotype was recovered from a man aged 50 or older who received an inactivated influenza vaccine. The DNA for the CDR3 is TGTGCCAGCAGATGGGCAGCGGGATCGAACGGGGAGCTGTTTTTT. Translated, it gives CASRWAAGSNGELFF.